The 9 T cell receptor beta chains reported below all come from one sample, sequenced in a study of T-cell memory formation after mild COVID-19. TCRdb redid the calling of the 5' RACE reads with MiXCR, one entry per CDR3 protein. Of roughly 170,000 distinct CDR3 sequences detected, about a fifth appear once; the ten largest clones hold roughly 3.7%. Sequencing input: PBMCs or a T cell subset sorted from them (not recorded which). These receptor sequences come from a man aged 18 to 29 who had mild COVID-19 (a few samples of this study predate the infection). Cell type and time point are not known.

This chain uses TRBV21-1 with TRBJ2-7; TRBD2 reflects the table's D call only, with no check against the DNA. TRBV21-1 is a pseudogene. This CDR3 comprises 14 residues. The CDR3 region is CASSPGRAVYEQYV. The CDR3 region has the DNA TGTGCCAGCAGCCCGGGGAGGGCCGTCTACGAGCAGTACGTC.

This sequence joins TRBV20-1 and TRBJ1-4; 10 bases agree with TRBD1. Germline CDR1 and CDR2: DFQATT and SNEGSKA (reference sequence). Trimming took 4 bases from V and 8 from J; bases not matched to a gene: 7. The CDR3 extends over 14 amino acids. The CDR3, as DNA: TGCAGTGCTAAGACAGGGGGCGAGGGGGAAAAACTGTTTTTT. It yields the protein CSAKTGGEGEKLFF.

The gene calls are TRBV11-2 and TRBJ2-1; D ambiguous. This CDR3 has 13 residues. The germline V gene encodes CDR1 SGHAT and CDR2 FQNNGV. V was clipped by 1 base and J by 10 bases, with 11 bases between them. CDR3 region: CASSLAPLYEQFF. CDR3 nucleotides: TGTGCCAGCAGCTTAGCCCCCCTTTACGAGCAGTTCTTC.

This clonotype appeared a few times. The CDR3 loop is CASSLGTSGGLTDTQYF. The DNA for the CDR3 is TGTGCCAGCAGCTTAGGTACTAGCGGGGGTCTCACAGATACGCAGTATTTT. This chain joins TRBV7-2 and TRBJ2-3; TRBD2 matches 11 bases. This CDR3 region has 17 residues. V lost 1 base, J lost 2 bases, and 5 bases stayed unmatched. The germline CDR1 and CDR2 sequences are SGHTA and FQGNSA.

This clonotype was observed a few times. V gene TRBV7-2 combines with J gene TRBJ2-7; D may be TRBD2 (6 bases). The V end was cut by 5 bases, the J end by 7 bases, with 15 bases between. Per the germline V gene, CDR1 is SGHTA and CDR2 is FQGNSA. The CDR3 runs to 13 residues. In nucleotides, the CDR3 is TGTGCCAGCAGCGTCGAGGCAGGGAGGGAGCAGTACTTC. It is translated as CASSVEAGREQYF.

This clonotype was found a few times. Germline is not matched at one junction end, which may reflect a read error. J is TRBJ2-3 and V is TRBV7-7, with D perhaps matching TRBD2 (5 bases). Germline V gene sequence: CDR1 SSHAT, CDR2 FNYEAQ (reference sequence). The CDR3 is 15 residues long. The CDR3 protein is CASSSRGVFTDTQYF. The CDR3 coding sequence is TGTGCTAGCAGCTCTCGGGGAGTCTTCACAGATACGCAGTATTTT.

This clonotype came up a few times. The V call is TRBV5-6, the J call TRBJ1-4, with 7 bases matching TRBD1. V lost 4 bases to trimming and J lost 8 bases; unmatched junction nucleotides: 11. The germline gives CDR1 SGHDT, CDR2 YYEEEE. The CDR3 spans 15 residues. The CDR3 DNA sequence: TGTGCCAGCAGCCCTACCGGGACAGCAGACGAAAAACTGTTTTTT. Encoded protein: CASSPTGTADEKLFF.

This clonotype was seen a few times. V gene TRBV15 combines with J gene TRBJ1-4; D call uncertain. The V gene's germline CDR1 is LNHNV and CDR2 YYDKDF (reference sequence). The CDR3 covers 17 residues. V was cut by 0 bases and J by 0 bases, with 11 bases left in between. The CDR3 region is CATSRDPAIATNEKLFF. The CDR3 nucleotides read TGTGCCACCAGCAGAGATCCGGCAATTGCAACTAATGAAAAACTGTTTTTT.

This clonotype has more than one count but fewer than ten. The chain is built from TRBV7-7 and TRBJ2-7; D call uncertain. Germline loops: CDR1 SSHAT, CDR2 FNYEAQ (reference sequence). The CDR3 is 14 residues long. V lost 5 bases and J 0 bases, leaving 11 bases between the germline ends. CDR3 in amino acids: CASSRASGSYEQYF. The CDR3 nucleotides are TGTGCCAGCAGCCGGGCTTCCGGCTCCTACGAGCAGTACTTC.